The next 20 T cell receptor beta chains were all read from a single sample in a study of OX40 agonist ivuxolimab in advanced cancers. The table came from immunoSEQ multiplex PCR; TCRdb's copy has only in-frame clones and leaves some out. The sample includes about 67,000 clones, roughly nine tenths of them seen just once. The source material was CD4+ or CD8+ T cells sorted from blood, sampled in a trial of the OX40 agonist ivuxolimab. The source is an adult with an advanced solid tumor such as melanoma, head and neck, liver or kidney cancer.

The V call is TRBV6-5, the J call TRBJ1-3; D is ambiguous. The germline V gene has CDR1 MNHEY and CDR2 SVGAGI. The CDR3 totals 12 residues. Trimming removed 8 bases from V and 0 bases from J, with 5 bases in between. Written as DNA, the CDR3 is TGTGCCAGCCAGAGCTCTGGAAACACCATATATTTT. The encoded protein is CASQSSGNTIYF.

The chain links TRBV28 to TRBJ2-7; possibly TRBD2 for D (6 bases). There are 16 residues in the CDR3. Germline lookup yields CDR1 MDHEN and CDR2 SYDVKM. Trimming shortened V by 4 bases and J by 0 bases, and 16 bases separated the two germline ends. The CDR3 here is CASSSPASDGSYEQYF. CDR3 DNA: TGTGCCAGCAGTTCCCCCGCTAGCGATGGCTCCTACGAGCAGTACTTC.

The rearrangement links TRBV2 to TRBJ2-5, with a possible D match to TRBD2 (6 bases). Germline lookup yields CDR1 SNHLY and CDR2 FYNNEI. This CDR3 is 13 amino acids long. Trimming removed 4 bases from V and 3 bases from J, with 9 bases in between. CDR3 nucleotide sequence: TGTGCCAGCAGTGGGGAGGTGGAAGAGACCCAGTACTTC. It is translated as CASSGEVEETQYF. Full variable domain (outside the CDR3, taken from reference TRBV2 and TRBJ2-5): EPEVTQTPSHQVTQMGQEVILRCVPISNHLYFYWYRQILGQKVEFLVSFYNNEISEKSEIFDDQFSVERPDGSNFTLKIRSTKLEDSAMYFCASSGEVEETQYFGPGTRLLVL.

This rearrangement joins TRBV27 to TRBJ2-1; 16 bases align to TRBD2. CDR1 and CDR2 from the germline V gene are MNHEY and SMNVEV (reference sequence). The V segment lost 5 bases and the J segment 9 bases; nucleotides outside the gene matches: 4. The CDR3 is 15 amino acids. CDR3 DNA: TGTGCCAGCAGTCCGGGACTAGCGGGGGGGCGTGAGCAGTTCTTC. Translation: CASSPGLAGGREQFF.

V is TRBV7-9 and J is TRBJ2-5, with D perhaps TRBD1 (7 bases). Germline loops: CDR1 SEHNR, CDR2 FQNEAQ (reference sequence). The CDR3 extends over 16 amino acids. Trimming left V 3 bases short and J 4 bases short, with 18 bases between. CDR3 in amino acids: CASSLETGWRGETQYF. CDR3 nucleotides: TGTGCCAGCAGCTTGGAGACAGGGTGGCGGGGAGAGACCCAGTACTTC.

The V gene is TRBV6-5, the J gene TRBJ1-2; 9 bases match TRBD1. Losses at the gene ends were 2 bases for V and 4 bases for J; bases not matched to a gene: 5. The CDR3 is made up of 15 amino acids. Germline V gene sequence: CDR1 MNHEY, CDR2 SVGAGI. The CDR3 protein is CASSYMGQGTYGYTF. CDR3 nucleotide sequence: TGTGCCAGCAGTTACATGGGACAGGGAACCTATGGCTACACCTTC.

CDR3: CASGRGGRTDTQYF. The CDR3 DNA follows: TGTGCCAGTGGTAGAGGCGGGAGGACAGATACGCAGTATTTT. The V gene is TRBV19, the J gene TRBJ2-3; 8 bases map to TRBD2. Per germline, CDR1 LNHDA and CDR2 SQIVND (reference sequence). This CDR3 is built from 14 residues. Trimming cost V 8 bases and J 3 bases; bases outside gene matches: 7.

The chain combines TRBV29-1 with TRBJ2-7; D is tentatively TRBD1 or TRBD2 (5 bases each). V was cut by 4 bases and J by 5 bases, with 18 bases left in between. Per germline, CDR1 SQVTM and CDR2 ANQGSEA. This CDR3 is 14 amino acids long. Here the CDR3 reads CSVVPTGAGDEQYF. As DNA, the CDR3 is TGCAGCGTTGTACCGACCGGGGCCGGGGACGAGCAGTACTTC.

The chain has TRBV5-4 and TRBJ2-1; no clear D. Per the germline V gene, CDR1 is SGHNT and CDR2 is YYREEE (reference sequence). Trimming left V 1 base short and J 0 bases short, with 8 bases between. The length of the CDR3 is 15 residues. CDR3 sequence (DNA): TGTGCCAGCAGCTTGTCATCCAGCTCCTACAATGAGCAGTTCTTC. It is translated as CASSLSSSSYNEQFF. Full variable domain (rest looked up from reference TRBV5-4 and TRBJ2-1): ETGVTQSPTHLIKTRGQQVTLRCSSQSGHNTVSWYQQALGQGPQFIFQYYREEENGRGNFPPRFSGLQFPNYSSELNVNALELDDSALYLCASSLSSSSYNEQFFGPGTRLTVL.

The rearrangement links TRBV7-2 to TRBJ1-5, with TRBD1 as a possible D gene (5 bases). Germline V gives CDR1 SGHTA, CDR2 FQGNSA. The CDR3 length is 15 residues. Trimming pared 6 bases from V and 2 bases from J, leaving 14 bases between. CDR3 coding DNA: TGTGCCAGCAGAAAAGGGACGGGTGGCAATCAGCCCCAGCATTTT. Translated, it gives CASRKGTGGNQPQHF.

This sequence joins TRBV10-3 and TRBJ2-3; possibly TRBD2 for D (5 bases). In germline, CDR1 is ENHRY, CDR2 SYGVKD. Trimming removed 3 bases from V and 1 base from J, with 11 bases in between. This CDR3 has 15 residues. CDR3 in amino acids: CAISEGSSGTDTQYF. The CDR3 DNA follows: TGTGCCATCAGTGAAGGTAGTAGCGGCACAGATACGCAGTATTTT.

The chain employs TRBV2 and TRBJ1-5; TRBD1 agrees at 10 bases. The germline CDR1 and CDR2 sequences are SNHLY and FYNNEI. This CDR3 spans 16 amino acids. After removal of 6 bases from V and 1 base from J, the junction contained 6 bases not matched to a gene. The DNA of the CDR3 is TGTGCCAGCAGGTACGGGGGACAGGGGAGCAATCAGCCCCAGCATTTT. This encodes CASRYGGQGSNQPQHF.

CDR3 sequence reads: CASSDSSGAAYGYTF. The CDR3 DNA follows: TGTGCCAGCAGTGACTCTTCGGGGGCAGCCTATGGCTACACCTTC. The rearrangement joins TRBV28 to TRBJ1-2; tentatively, D is TRBD1 (6 bases). Germline values: CDR1 MDHEN, CDR2 SYDVKM. This CDR3 has 15 amino acids. Trimming cost V 5 bases and J 4 bases, with 17 bases left between them.

The sample holds a few counts of this clone. This rearrangement joins TRBV27 to TRBJ2-5; 8 bases are shared with TRBD1. Germline CDR1 is MNHEY and CDR2 is SMNVEV (reference sequence). The V and J ends lost 5 bases and 4 bases, in that order; junction bases with no gene match: 6. The CDR3 is 14 amino acids. CDR3 loop: CASSQDRGGETQYF. The CDR3, as DNA: TGTGCCAGCAGTCAAGACAGGGGCGGAGAGACCCAGTACTTC.

The rearrangement links TRBV18 to TRBJ2-3; the D gene could be TRBD1 or TRBD2 (5 bases each). Trimming cost V 3 bases and J 4 bases, with 17 bases left between them. The CDR3 is 16 amino acids. Germline-derived CDR1 and CDR2 are KGHSH and LQKENI. Here the CDR3 reads CASSPTPGPGADTQYF. CDR3 nucleotide sequence: TGTGCCAGCTCACCCACCCCAGGGCCCGGGGCAGATACGCAGTATTTT.

The V gene is TRBV7-2, the J gene TRBJ2-1, with TRBD2 identical over 11 bases. CDR3 length: 18 amino acids. V gave up 2 bases and J gave up 4 bases; unmatched junction bases: 10. Germline CDR1 and CDR2: SGHTA and FQGNSA. The CDR3 DNA follows: TGTGCCAGCAGCTTAAATTCCCCGCTAGCGGGGGGATACAATGAGCAGTTCTTC. Translating gives CASSLNSPLAGGYNEQFF.

This sequence joins TRBV7-2 and TRBJ2-3, with D possibly being TRBD2 (5 bases). Germline V gives CDR1 SGHTA, CDR2 FQGNSA. CDR3 length: 16 amino acids. Deletions cut 2 bases from V and 2 bases from J, with 14 bases between. The CDR3, as DNA: TGTGCCAGCAGCTTAATTAGTGGACTCGTCACAGATACGCAGTATTTT. It specifies CASSLISGLVTDTQYF.

The rearrangement uses TRBV2 and TRBJ1-2; TRBD1 is a possible D gene (6 bases). Germline V gene sequence: CDR1 SNHLY, CDR2 FYNNEI. CDR3 length: 15 amino acids. Trimming removed 5 bases from V and 6 bases from J, with 19 bases in between. The CDR3 protein is CASSKTGLSGDGYTF. The CDR3 DNA is TGTGCCAGCAGTAAAACAGGGTTAAGCGGGGATGGCTACACCTTC.

The chain has TRBV2 and TRBJ2-7, with D perhaps matching TRBD2 (6 bases). The CDR3 covers 14 residues. Trimming cost V 8 bases and J 9 bases, with 23 bases left between them. Germline-derived CDR1 and CDR2 are SNHLY and FYNNEI. CDR3 sequence (DNA): TGTGCCAGCGACGTTGGGGGGAGAATTCGGAGGCAGTACTTC. Amino acids: CASDVGGRIRRQYF.

V gene TRBV12-2 combines with J gene TRBJ2-7; the D call in the table, TRBD1, was not verified against the DNA. TRBV12-2 is reported as a pseudogene. CDR3 size: 12 residues. The CDR3 sequence: CALGQGLYEQYF. For the CDR3, the DNA is TGTGCGCTGGGACAGGGGCTCTACGAGCAGTACTTC.